This passage covers 18 T cell receptor beta chains from one sample sequenced in a study of control samples from healthy donors and cancer patients. Sequencing used immunoSEQ multiplex PCR; TCRdb keeps in-frame clones, though not all of them. This sample carries about 410,000 clones, over 75% of them seen once, and the ten largest clones take just under 6.5%. Sample: PBMCs. These TCRs come from a man aged 35 to 55 with head and neck cancer.

This chain joins TRBV11-2 and TRBJ2-7, with D unclear. Deletions cut 1 base from V and 6 bases from J, with 7 bases between. Germline loops: CDR1 SGHAT, CDR2 FQNNGV. The CDR3 runs 12 residues. The CDR3 region has the DNA TGTGCCAGCAGCTTAGTTCGAGGCGAGCAGTACTTC. Encoded protein: CASSLVRGEQYF.

The DNA of the CDR3 is TGTGCCACCGGTAGCGGGAGGAGCTACGAGCAGTACTTC. Protein: CATGSGRSYEQYF. V usage is TRBV6-6 and J usage is TRBJ2-7, with 10 bases fitting TRBD2. The CDR3 extends over 13 amino acids. Germline V gives CDR1 MNHNY, CDR2 SVGAGI (reference sequence). Trimming at V came to 10 bases and at J to 3 bases, leaving 6 bases not matched to a gene.

CDR3 amino acids: CASSDGTSGGDEQFF. DNA for the CDR3: TGTGCCAGCAGTGATGGGACTAGCGGGGGGGATGAGCAGTTCTTC. This chain joins TRBV27 and TRBJ2-1; 16 positions match TRBD2. The CDR3 runs 15 residues. The V segment lost 5 bases and the J segment 8 bases; nucleotides outside the gene matches: 3. Germline V gene lookup returns CDR1 MNHEY and CDR2 SMNVEV (reference sequence).

The chain joins TRBV6-5 to TRBJ2-2, with D tentatively TRBD1 or TRBD2 (5 bases each). CDR3 length equals 13 residues. CDR1 is MNHEY, CDR2 SVGAGI, per germline. Trimming took off 2 bases at V and 5 bases at J, with 6 bases between the two ends. As DNA, the CDR3 is TGTGCCAGCAGTTACGGGGGTACCGGGGAGCTGTTTTTT. Encoded protein: CASSYGGTGELFF.

The gene calls are TRBV3-1 (or the pseudogene TRBV3-2) and TRBJ2-7; TRBD2 is a possible D gene (7 bases). Trimming took off 4 bases at V and 5 bases at J, with 18 bases between the two ends. CDR3 length: 15 amino acids. In germline, CDR1 is LGHDT, CDR2 YNNKEL (reference sequence). The CDR3 DNA is TGTGCCAGCAGCCCTGGGGGGGGCCCCGGCGACGAGCAGTACTTC. Its protein is CASSPGGGPGDEQYF.

The V and J genes are TRBV4-3 and TRBJ1-6; 7 bases are a match to TRBD1. This CDR3 contains 14 residues. Germline V gene data show CDR1 as LGHNA and CDR2 as YSLEER. V shed 4 bases, J shed 5 bases, and the junction held 2 bases outside the gene matches. The CDR3 is CASSPTGNNSPLHF. The CDR3, as DNA: TGCGCCAGCAGCCCGACAGGGAATAATTCACCCCTCCACTTT.

This chain connects TRBV19 to TRBJ2-5; D is possibly TRBD2 (7 bases). V was trimmed by 7 bases and J by 4 bases, leaving 16 bases between them. CDR1 is LNHDA and CDR2 is SQIVND in the germline V gene (reference sequence). The CDR3 runs to 14 residues. CDR3 sequence: CASKGGTQVETQYF. The CDR3 DNA reads TGTGCCAGTAAGGGGGGGACCCAAGTAGAGACCCAGTACTTC. The full variable domain, in which reference TRBV19 and TRBJ2-5 provide the parts outside the CDR3, is DGGITQSPKYLFRKEGQNVTLSCEQNLNHDAMYWYRQDPGQGLRLIYYSQIVNDFQKGDIAEGYSVSREKKESFPLTVTSAQKNPTAFYLCASKGGTQVETQYFGPGTRLLVL.

This chain links TRBV27 with TRBJ2-2, with D perhaps TRBD1 (6 bases). The V and J ends lost 4 bases and 2 bases respectively, with 11 bases between them. Germline V gene sequence: CDR1 MNHEY, CDR2 SMNVEV (reference sequence). CDR3 length equals 15 residues. CDR3: CASSSWTANTGELFF. The CDR3 DNA reads TGTGCCAGCAGTTCCTGGACAGCAAACACCGGGGAGCTGTTTTTT.

J is TRBJ2-1 and V is TRBV5-6; 7 positions match TRBD1. Germline V gives CDR1 SGHDT, CDR2 YYEEEE. Trimming cost V 1 base and J 7 bases; bases outside gene matches: 14. The CDR3 totals 17 residues. The CDR3: CASSLPYIRLQGNEQFF. The CDR3 DNA sequence: TGTGCCAGCAGCTTGCCGTATATACGCTTACAGGGGAATGAGCAGTTCTTC. The full variable domain, in which reference TRBV5-6 and TRBJ2-1 provide the parts outside the CDR3, is DAGVTQSPTHLIKTRGQQVTLRCSPKSGHDTVSWYQQALGQGPQFIFQYYEEEERQRGNFPDRFSGHQFPNYSSELNVNALLLGDSALYLCASSLPYIRLQGNEQFFGPGTRLTVL.

The rearrangement uses TRBV7-9 and TRBJ1-2; D may be TRBD1 (6 bases). Germline CDR1 SEHNR, CDR2 FQNEAQ (reference sequence). V lost 5 bases and J lost 8, with 27 bases in between. The CDR3 covers 17 residues. CDR3 protein: CASSTNSAGATFHGYTF. CDR3 coding DNA: TGTGCCAGCAGCACGAACTCAGCGGGGGCGACCTTTCACGGCTACACCTTC.

This clone was counted ten times or more. The chain uses TRBV6-5 and TRBJ1-1; no firm D call. V was clipped by 10 bases and J by 8 bases, with 11 bases between them. Looked up from germline, CDR1 is MNHEY and CDR2 is SVGAGI. This CDR3 comprises 10 residues. The CDR3 DNA reads as TGTGCCATCGTCTCCGGGGAAGCTTTCTTT. This translates into CAIVSGEAFF.

The genes are TRBV6-5 and TRBJ1-1; the D gene is possibly TRBD1 (6 bases). The V gene's germline CDR1 is MNHEY and CDR2 SVGAGI. The CDR3 is made up of 13 amino acids. With 7 bases removed from V and 7 bases from J, the gap between germline ends came to 16 bases. CDR3 DNA sequence: TGTGCCAGCACCGGGCAGGGGATGGTTGAAGCTTTCTTT. Translating it yields CASTGQGMVEAFF.

For this clone: At the DNA level, this CDR3 is encoded by other sequences in the same sample as well. V usage is TRBV10-3 and J usage is TRBJ1-1; D unclear. Per germline, CDR1 ENHRY and CDR2 SYGVKD. This CDR3 comprises 11 residues. Deletions cut 6 bases from V and 2 bases from J, with 4 bases between. The CDR3 protein is CAIRGNTEAFF. The CDR3 DNA follows: TGTGCCATCAGGGGTAACACTGAAGCTTTCTTT.

This chain connects TRBV7-2 to TRBJ1-6; 9 bases are shared with TRBD1. Unmatched junction bases numbered 10, after V lost 5 bases and J lost 11 bases. The CDR3 has 15 amino acids. Germline loops: CDR1 SGHTA, CDR2 FQGNSA. For the CDR3, the DNA is TGTGCCAGCAGCCCACCGGGACAGGGTTTTGCACCCCTCCACTTT. Translated, it gives CASSPPGQGFAPLHF.

The chain recombines TRBV5-6 with TRBJ1-4; no reliable D call. This CDR3 contains 12 residues. Germline V gene sequence: CDR1 SGHDT, CDR2 YYEEEE. Trimming took 4 bases from V and 8 from J, leaving 9 bases between them. The DNA for the CDR3 is TGTGCCAGCAGCGCATTAGGGGAAAAACTGTTTTTT. Translation: CASSALGEKLFF.

This clone was picked up many times. This chain uses TRBV9 with TRBJ2-1, with D possibly matching TRBD2 (5 bases). The germline V gene encodes CDR1 SGDLS and CDR2 YYNGEE. V was shortened by 6 bases and J by 2 bases, with 12 bases between the two germline ends. The CDR3 sequence is 14 residues long. This CDR3 reads CASTLAAAYNEQFF. The CDR3 coding sequence is TGTGCCAGCACCCTAGCTGCCGCCTACAATGAGCAGTTCTTC.

The chain has TRBV5-6 and TRBJ2-7; the D gene could be TRBD1 or TRBD2 (5 bases each). Trimming shortened V by 0 bases and J by 3 bases, and 19 bases separated the two germline ends. The germline CDR1 and CDR2 sequences are SGHDT and YYEEEE. This CDR3 has 17 residues. CDR3 amino acids: CASSLDGTGTRGYEQYF. The CDR3 DNA is TGTGCCAGCAGCTTGGACGGGACCGGGACGAGGGGCTACGAGCAGTACTTC. Variable domain in full (rest from reference TRBV5-6 and TRBJ2-7): DAGVTQSPTHLIKTRGQQVTLRCSPKSGHDTVSWYQQALGQGPQFIFQYYEEEERQRGNFPDRFSGHQFPNYSSELNVNALLLGDSALYLCASSLDGTGTRGYEQYFGPGTRLTVT.

This chain connects TRBV5-1 to TRBJ1-1; 7 nucleotides line up with TRBD1. In germline, CDR1 is SGHRS, CDR2 YFSETQ. V gave up 0 bases and J gave up 6 bases; unmatched junction bases: 14. CDR3 length equals 17 residues. CDR3 region: CASSLEQGFSFSAEAFF. The CDR3 nucleotides are TGCGCCAGCAGCTTGGAACAGGGGTTCTCTTTTAGCGCTGAAGCTTTCTTT.